The 6 T cell receptor beta chains given below trace back to one sample, sequenced in a study of T-cell reconstitution after alpha-beta-depleted transplantation in children. For TCRbeta, the library was prepared with unique molecular identifiers. MiXCR was run by TCRdb on the PCR reads, yielding one entry per CDR3 protein. The data contain hundreds of thousands of distinct CDR3 sequences, around 13% of them singletons. Source: PBMCs, taken before TCRalphabeta/CD19-depleted stem cell transplant. Source of these receptors: a girl aged 2-10 years with congenital amegakaryocytic thrombocytopenia, due to receive a stem cell transplant.

The chain has TRBV29-1 and TRBJ2-3; D is unresolved. The CDR3 runs to 13 residues. V was trimmed by 1 base and J by 2 bases, leaving 7 bases between them. Germline V gene sequence: CDR1 SQVTM, CDR2 ANQGSEA. This CDR3 reads CSVEGPTTDTQYF. For the CDR3, the DNA is TGCAGCGTTGAAGGTCCCACCACAGATACGCAGTATTTT.

This sequence joins TRBV10-3 and TRBJ2-3, with D possibly TRBD2 on 6 matching bases. Germline-derived CDR1 and CDR2 are ENHRY and SYGVKD. The CDR3 has 18 residues. Deletions cut 2 bases from V and 2 bases from J, with 20 bases between. This CDR3 is CAISETGGSNAHTDTQYF. DNA of the CDR3: TGTGCCATCAGTGAGACCGGGGGAAGCAACGCACACACAGATACGCAGTATTTT.

Regarding this clonotype: A much more abundant neighbour one base away suggests this may be a read error. The missing conserved phenylalanine or tryptophan at the end of this CDR3 makes a read error likely. The V and J genes are TRBV20-1 and TRBJ1-1; 8 nucleotides match TRBD1. The CDR3 length is 13 residues. V lost 3 bases and J lost 5; bases outside the gene matches: 5. In germline, CDR1 is DFQATT, CDR2 SNEGSKA (reference sequence). The CDR3 loop reads CSARVDRDTEAFS. CDR3 in DNA: TGCAGTGCTAGGGTGGACAGGGATACTGAAGCTTTCTCT.

The chain couples TRBV19 to TRBJ2-2; D remains ambiguous. Looked up from germline, CDR1 is LNHDA and CDR2 is SQIVND (reference sequence). CDR3 length equals 14 residues. Trimming cost V 7 bases and J 6 bases, with 15 bases left between them. The CDR3 bases are TGTGCCAGTAACCCTAGTTTGGCGCCCGGGGAGCTGTTTTTT. This translates into CASNPSLAPGELFF.

This clonotype has at least ten counts. The chain recombines TRBV14 with TRBJ1-2; D call uncertain. V lost 1 base to trimming and J lost 7 bases, with 13 bases between them. CDR1 is SGHDN, CDR2 FVKESK, per germline. This CDR3 is 14 amino acids long. The CDR3 region is CASSQGMEKGGYTF. Here the CDR3 DNA reads TGTGCCAGCAGCCAAGGAATGGAGAAGGGTGGCTACACCTTC.

This clonotype was picked up a small number of times. V is TRBV11-2 and J is TRBJ2-2, with D tentatively TRBD1 or TRBD2 (5 bases each). V shed 2 bases and J shed 5 bases, with 15 bases lying between them. The CDR3 totals 16 residues. Germline V CDR1 and CDR2: SGHAT, FQNNGV. The DNA of the CDR3 is TGTGCCAGCAGCTTATGGTTAAGGGACGAAACCGGGGAGCTGTTTTTT. Amino acids: CASSLWLRDETGELFF.